These 23 T cell receptor beta chains were all obtained from the same sample, sequenced in a study of blood T cell repertoires in COVID-19 (TCRdb year 2020). Library construction relied on the immunoSEQ multiplex PCR assay. The source is immuneACCESS, and TCRdb retained only in-frame sequences with V and J called. Part of the clones is not carried over; for the studies checked, unresolved V genes explain less than half of this, and the remainder is unexplained. This sample has about 38,000 clones in its table, and almost 90% of those were observed once. 25% of the sample belongs to the ten largest clones. The material sequenced was peripheral blood. These receptors all come from a man in his sixties with active or convalescent COVID-19.

The CDR3 protein is CASSLLAGGGIDTQYF. The CDR3 region has the DNA TGTGCCAGCAGCTTACTAGCGGGAGGAGGGATAGATACGCAGTATTTT. The genes are TRBV5-4 and TRBJ2-3; 12 positions match TRBD2. CDR3 length: 16 amino acids. Trimming took 2 bases from V and 5 from J; bases not matched to a gene: 6. From germline, CDR1 is SGHNT and CDR2 YYREEE (reference sequence).

The chain has TRBV11-1 and TRBJ2-1; no reliable D call. This CDR3 contains 12 residues. Trimming pared 1 base from V and 9 bases from J, leaving 7 bases between. Germline CDR1 SGHAT, CDR2 FQDESV (reference sequence). CDR3 DNA: TGTGCCAGCAGCTTAGGACTCTTTGAGCAGTTCTTC. Encoded protein: CASSLGLFEQFF.

The chain is built from TRBV5-1 and TRBJ2-1; a possible D gene is TRBD1 (6 bases). The CDR3 runs 14 residues. Germline-derived CDR1 and CDR2 are SGHRS and YFSETQ. Trimming pared 4 bases from V and 8 bases from J, leaving 16 bases between. The CDR3 region has the DNA TGCGCCAGCAGCGCAGCTACAGGGTGGGATGAGCAGTTCTTC. It translates to CASSAATGWDEQFF. Full variable domain (outside the CDR3, taken from reference TRBV5-1 and TRBJ2-1): KAGVTQTPRYLIKTRGQQVTLSCSPISGHRSVSWYQQTPGQGLQFLFEYFSETQRNKGNFPGRFSGRQFSNSRSEMNVSTLELGDSALYLCASSAATGWDEQFFGPGTRLTVL.

V usage is TRBV7-9 and J usage is TRBJ2-5; D is perhaps TRBD2 (7 bases). The germline V gene has CDR1 SEHNR and CDR2 FQNEAQ (reference sequence). This CDR3 contains 14 residues. V was cut by 5 bases and J by 5 bases, with 15 bases left in between. The CDR3 protein is CASSRGGPGETQYF. The CDR3 DNA reads as TGTGCCAGCAGCCGCGGGGGCCCAGGGGAGACCCAGTACTTC.

As DNA, the CDR3 is TGTGCCAGCAGTGGCCGGGGGGGGCCTGGGAGAGGCTACACCTTC. It specifies CASSGRGGPGRGYTF. The V and J genes are TRBV28 and TRBJ1-2, with D perhaps TRBD1 (6 bases). The V end lost 5 bases, the J end lost 8 bases, and 21 bases lay between the germline ends. Germline V gene lookup returns CDR1 MDHEN and CDR2 SYDVKM. This CDR3 region has 15 residues.

The V and J genes are TRBV27 and TRBJ2-3; 9 bases agree with TRBD2. This CDR3 has 15 residues. The V gene's germline CDR1 is MNHEY and CDR2 SMNVEV (reference sequence). The V segment lost 6 bases and the J segment 1 base; nucleotides outside the gene matches: 5. The CDR3 loop reads CASSRGGRGTDTQYF. CDR3 nucleotide sequence: TGTGCCAGCAGCCGGGGCGGGAGGGGCACAGATACGCAGTATTTT.

The chain links TRBV7-9 to TRBJ2-6; maybe TRBD2 (5 bases). This CDR3 region has 15 residues. Trimming stripped 1 base from V and 3 bases from J, with 7 bases between. Germline V gives CDR1 SEHNR, CDR2 FQNEAQ (reference sequence). This CDR3 reads CASSLVRGGANVLTF. As DNA, the CDR3 is TGTGCCAGCAGCTTAGTCCGGGGTGGGGCCAACGTCCTGACTTTC.

This rearrangement joins TRBV10-3 to TRBJ2-7, with 9 nucleotides matching TRBD1. The CDR3 totals 15 residues. Germline V lookup: CDR1 ENHRY, CDR2 SYGVKD. V shed 1 base, J shed 5 bases, and the junction held 6 bases outside the gene matches. CDR3 DNA sequence: TGTGCCATCAGTGAGTTTGGGACAGGGAGTCACGAGCAGTACTTC. This codes for CAISEFGTGSHEQYF.

This clone has only a few counts. This sequence joins TRBV6-5 and TRBJ2-7; 7 positions match TRBD2. V trimming: 7 bases; J trimming: 0 bases; junction bases outside the gene matches: 6. The germline V gene has CDR1 MNHEY and CDR2 SVGAGI. This CDR3 comprises 14 residues. CDR3 nucleotide sequence: TGTGCCAGCACACCCCGCGGGAGCTCCTACGAGCAGTACTTC. Amino acid sequence: CASTPRGSSYEQYF.

V is TRBV28 and J is TRBJ1-5; D is uncertain. V gave up 2 bases and J gave up 0 bases, with 8 bases separating them. Germline V gene data show CDR1 as MDHEN and CDR2 as SYDVKM. The CDR3 totals 15 residues. DNA for the CDR3: TGTGCCAGCAGTTTAGTGGCCGTTAGCAATCAGCCCCAGCATTTT. Translating it yields CASSLVAVSNQPQHF.

This chain links TRBV7-3 with TRBJ2-3; 14 nucleotides align to TRBD2. With 5 bases clipped from V and 4 bases from J, the junction kept 5 bases outside the gene matches. CDR3 size: 16 residues. Per the germline V gene, CDR1 is SGHTA and CDR2 is FQGTGA. CDR3 DNA sequence: TGTGCCAGCAGCACGGGGACTAGCGGGAGTTCAGATACGCAGTATTTT. This codes for CASSTGTSGSSDTQYF.

This chain links TRBV7-2 with TRBJ1-3, with 8 positions matching TRBD1. V trimming: 5 bases; J trimming: 8 bases; junction bases outside the gene matches: 8. The CDR3 sequence is 14 residues long. Germline V gene sequence: CDR1 SGHTA, CDR2 FQGNSA. The chain's CDR3 is CASSPGQVTDTIYF. The CDR3, as DNA: TGTGCCAGCAGCCCGGGACAGGTTACGGACACCATATATTTT.

The gene calls are TRBV19 and TRBJ2-5, with D unresolved. This CDR3 has 15 amino acids. Germline lookup yields CDR1 LNHDA and CDR2 SQIVND (reference sequence). V gave up 6 bases and J gave up 3 bases, with 17 bases separating them. The CDR3 spells CASSITAVSKETQYF. In nucleotides, the CDR3 is TGTGCCAGTAGCATCACGGCGGTCAGCAAAGAGACCCAGTACTTC.

The genes are TRBV7-2 and TRBJ2-4; D may be TRBD2 (7 bases). The V end lost 5 bases, the J end lost 1 base, and 18 bases lay between the germline ends. Germline V CDR1 and CDR2: SGHTA, FQGNSA. The CDR3 has 17 amino acids. The CDR3 DNA is TGTGCCAGCAGCCCTAGGGGGGGTGGGTCCGCCAAAAACATTCAGTACTTC. It translates to CASSPRGGGSAKNIQYF.

This chain joins TRBV6-6 and TRBJ2-7; D is possibly TRBD1 (5 bases). The V gene lost 5 bases and the J gene lost 3 bases, with 14 bases spanning the gap. Per the germline V gene, CDR1 is MNHNY and CDR2 is SVGAGI (reference sequence). The CDR3 is made up of 14 amino acids. The CDR3, as DNA: TGTGCCAGCAGTCTCGGGCTAGGGGTCTACGAGCAGTACTTC. Protein sequence: CASSLGLGVYEQYF.

This clone was seen once. The chain is built from TRBV21-1 and TRBJ2-3; TRBD2, the table's D call, lacks a check against the DNA. TRBV21-1 constitutes a pseudogene. The CDR3 extends over 16 amino acids. The CDR3 is CASSKSLGTRTDTQYF. The CDR3 DNA follows: TGTGCCAGCAGCAAGAGTCTCGGGACTAGGACAGATACGCAGTATTTT.

The chain carries TRBV7-9 and TRBJ2-1; possible D gene TRBD2, 5 bases. CDR3 length: 15 amino acids. Germline lookup yields CDR1 SEHNR and CDR2 FQNEAQ (reference sequence). Trimming stripped 5 bases from V and 0 bases from J, with 11 bases between. The CDR3 sequence: CASSPLANSYNEQFF. The CDR3 DNA follows: TGTGCCAGCAGCCCTTTAGCGAACTCCTACAATGAGCAGTTCTTC.

This chain connects TRBV5-1 to TRBJ1-5; no firm D call. The V gene's germline CDR1 is SGHRS and CDR2 YFSETQ. The CDR3 extends over 15 amino acids. V was trimmed by 7 bases and J by 1 base, leaving 15 bases between them. CDR3 sequence (DNA): TGCGCCAGCCGCTATTCCCCTGAGAGCAATCAGCCCCAGCATTTT. Translated, it gives CASRYSPESNQPQHF.

V gene TRBV25-1 combines with J gene TRBJ1-1, with a weak D call TRBD1 (5 bases). V was trimmed by 6 bases and J by 1 base, leaving 9 bases between them. Germline assignment: CDR1 MGHDK and CDR2 SYGVNS. This CDR3 comprises 13 residues. CDR3 DNA sequence: TGTGCCAGCAGCGCAAGGGGGAACACTGAAGCTTTCTTT. Translated: CASSARGNTEAFF.

As regards this clone: This CDR3 is also generated by other DNA sequences in the sample. The genes are TRBV28 and TRBJ2-7; D is possibly TRBD2 (5 bases). CDR1 is MDHEN, CDR2 SYDVKM, per germline. The V and J ends lost 5 bases and 0 bases respectively, with 14 bases between them. CDR3 length: 15 residues. CDR3 bases: TGTGCCAGCAGTCTCCCCAGAGGGAGCTCCTACGAGCAGTACTTC. Protein product: CASSLPRGSSYEQYF.

The CDR3 is CASSVTGARYNEQFF. The CDR3 DNA is TGTGCCAGTAGTGTCACAGGGGCCAGGTACAATGAGCAGTTCTTC. This chain uses TRBV19 with TRBJ2-1; 7 bases are shared with TRBD1. The trim removed 5 bases at V and 4 bases at J, leaving 8 bases unmatched. The CDR3 is 15 residues long. CDR1 and CDR2 (germline): LNHDA, SQIVND (reference sequence).

V is TRBV5-6 and J is TRBJ1-6; 7 bases map to TRBD1. V was clipped by 4 bases and J by 9 bases; unmatched bases: 7. This CDR3 region has 14 residues. The germline CDR1 and CDR2 sequences are SGHDT and YYEEEE. CDR3 in amino acids: CASSRDRVTSPLHF. CDR3 bases: TGTGCCAGCAGCCGCGACAGGGTTACTTCACCCCTCCACTTT.

This clone was observed a handful of times. This chain connects TRBV19 to TRBJ1-5; D perhaps matches TRBD1 (6 bases). From germline, CDR1 is LNHDA and CDR2 SQIVND (reference sequence). Trimming removed 6 bases at V and 6 bases at J, with 12 bases between. This CDR3 contains 13 residues. The CDR3 loop reads CASRGTWGQPQHF. The DNA of the CDR3 is TGTGCCAGTAGGGGGACATGGGGTCAGCCCCAGCATTTT.